A selection of T cell receptor beta chains follows, all from one sample in a study of blood T cells in healthy people across ages. MiXCR, run by TCRdb on the 5' RACE reads, gives a single entry per CDR3 protein. The sample contains 630,000 or so distinct CDR3 sequences, less than 35% of which appear only once. Sequenced: blood. These receptors all come from a woman of 80 years or more in good health. The CDR3 runs from the conserved cysteine through the conserved F or W. A D gene is named only where the DNA matches it firmly. Clone size is not always given. Where it is, it says once, few, many or a class for expanded clones.

>TRBV10-3|-|TRBJ2-6|-
CASRWSTDNSGANVLTF
TGTGCCTCCCGGTGGAGCACGGATAACTCTGGGGCCAACGTCCTGACTTTC
>TRBV7-9|-|TRBJ1-5|-
CASSLGQHSNQPQHF
TGTGCCAGCAGCTTAGGACAGCATAGCAATCAGCCCCAGCATTTT
>TRBV7-8|TRBD1|TRBJ2-3|-
CASGQGAVFTDTQYF
TGTGCCAGCGGACAGGGGGCTGTTTTCACAGATACGCAGTATTTT
>TRBV7-2|TRBD2|TRBJ2-1|-
CASSFRDRVLGLAGYNEQFF
TGTGCCAGCAGCTTCCGGGACAGGGTACTGGGACTAGCGGGTTACAATGAGCAGTTCTTC
>TRBV20-1|TRBD2|TRBJ2-7|many
CSAKSGTGYEQYF
TGCAGTGCCAAAAGCGGGACTGGCTACGAGCAGTACTTC
>TRBV12-3/TRBV12-4|-|TRBJ2-3|many
CASILSSDHTDTQYF
TGTGCCAGCATTCTAAGCAGCGACCACACAGATACGCAGTATTTT
>TRBV7-2|-|TRBJ2-5|-
CASSLAYGNQETQYF
TGTGCCAGCAGCTTAGCTTACGGGAACCAAGAGACCCAGTACTTC
>TRBV20-1|-|TRBJ2-5|-
CSAPSGAQAETQYF
TGCAGTGCGCCGTCGGGGGCGCAGGCAGAGACCCAGTACTTC
>TRBV6-1|-|TRBJ2-1|many
CASSSTHNNEQFF
TGTGCCAGCAGTTCAACTCATAACAATGAGCAGTTCTTC
>TRBV10-3|TRBD1|TRBJ1-4|many
CAIRAGTENEKLFF
TGTGCCATCAGAGCCGGGACAGAAAATGAAAAACTGTTTTTT
>TRBV5-1|-|TRBJ2-1|many
CASSRNQGNREQFF
TGCGCCAGCAGCCGCAACCAGGGTAACCGGGAGCAGTTCTTC